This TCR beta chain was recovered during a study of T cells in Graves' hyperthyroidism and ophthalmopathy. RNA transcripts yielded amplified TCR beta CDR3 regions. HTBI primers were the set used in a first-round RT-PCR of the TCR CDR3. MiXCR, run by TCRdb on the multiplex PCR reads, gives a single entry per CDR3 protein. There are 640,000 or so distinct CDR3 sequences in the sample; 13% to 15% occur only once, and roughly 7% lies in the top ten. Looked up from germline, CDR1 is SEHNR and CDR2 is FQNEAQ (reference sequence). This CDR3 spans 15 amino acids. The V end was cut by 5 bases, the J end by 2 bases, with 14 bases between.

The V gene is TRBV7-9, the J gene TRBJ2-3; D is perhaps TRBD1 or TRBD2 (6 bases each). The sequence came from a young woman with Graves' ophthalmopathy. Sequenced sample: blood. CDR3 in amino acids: CASSPPEGHTDTQYF. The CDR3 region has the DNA TGTGCCAGCAGCCCCCCGGAGGGACACACAGATACGCAGTATTTT.